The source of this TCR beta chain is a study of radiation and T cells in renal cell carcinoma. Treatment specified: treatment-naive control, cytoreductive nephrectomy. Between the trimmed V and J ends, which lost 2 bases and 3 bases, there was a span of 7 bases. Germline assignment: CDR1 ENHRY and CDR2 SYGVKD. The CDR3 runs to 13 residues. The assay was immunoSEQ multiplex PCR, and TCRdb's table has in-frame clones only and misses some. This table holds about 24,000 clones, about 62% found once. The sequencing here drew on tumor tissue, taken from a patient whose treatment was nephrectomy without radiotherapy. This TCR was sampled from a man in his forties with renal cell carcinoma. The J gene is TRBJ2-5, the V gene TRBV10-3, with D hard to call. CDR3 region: CAISEVREETQYF. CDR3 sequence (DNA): TGTGCCATCAGTGAGGTCAGAGAAGAGACCCAGTACTTC.